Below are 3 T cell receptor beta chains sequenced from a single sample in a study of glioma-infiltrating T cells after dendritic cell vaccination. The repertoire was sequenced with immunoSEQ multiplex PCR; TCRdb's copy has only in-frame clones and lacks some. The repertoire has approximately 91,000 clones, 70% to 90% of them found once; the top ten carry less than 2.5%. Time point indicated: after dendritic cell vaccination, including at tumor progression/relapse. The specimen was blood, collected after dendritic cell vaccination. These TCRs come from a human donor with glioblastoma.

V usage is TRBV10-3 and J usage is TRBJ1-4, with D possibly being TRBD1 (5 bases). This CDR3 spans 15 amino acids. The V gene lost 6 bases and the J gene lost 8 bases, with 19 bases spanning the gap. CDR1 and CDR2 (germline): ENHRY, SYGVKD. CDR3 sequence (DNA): TGTGCCATCAGCCCCAGCCAGGGAGGGTACGAAAAACTGTTTTTT. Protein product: CAISPSQGGYEKLFF.

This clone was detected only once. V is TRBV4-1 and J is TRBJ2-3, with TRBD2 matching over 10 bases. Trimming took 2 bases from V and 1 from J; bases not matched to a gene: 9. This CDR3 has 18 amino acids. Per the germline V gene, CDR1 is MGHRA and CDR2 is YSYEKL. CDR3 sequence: CASSQWGSGGPGTDTQYF. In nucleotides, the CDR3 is TGCGCCAGCAGCCAATGGGGTAGCGGGGGGCCCGGCACAGATACGCAGTATTTT.

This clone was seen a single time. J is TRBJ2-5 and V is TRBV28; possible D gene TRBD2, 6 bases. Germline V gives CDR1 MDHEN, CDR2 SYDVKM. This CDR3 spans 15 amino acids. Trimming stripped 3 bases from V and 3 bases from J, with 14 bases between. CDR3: CASSLLRTNKETQYF. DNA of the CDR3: TGTGCCAGCAGTTTGTTGCGGACTAACAAAGAGACCCAGTACTTC.